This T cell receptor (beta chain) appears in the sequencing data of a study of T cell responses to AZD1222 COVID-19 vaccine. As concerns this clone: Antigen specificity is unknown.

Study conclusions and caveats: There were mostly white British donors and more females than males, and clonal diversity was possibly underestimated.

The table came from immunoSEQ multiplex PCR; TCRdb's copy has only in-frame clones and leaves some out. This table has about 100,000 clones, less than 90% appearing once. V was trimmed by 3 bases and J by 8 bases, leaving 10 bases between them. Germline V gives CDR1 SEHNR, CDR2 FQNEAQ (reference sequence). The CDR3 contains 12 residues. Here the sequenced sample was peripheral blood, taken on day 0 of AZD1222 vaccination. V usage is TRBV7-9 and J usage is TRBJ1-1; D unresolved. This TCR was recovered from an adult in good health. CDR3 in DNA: TGTGCCAGCAGCTTTGGATCGTCGGAAGCTTTCTTT. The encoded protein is CASSFGSSEAFF.